This TCR beta chain was captured by sequencing in a study of blood T cell repertoires in COVID-19. Study details: The United States, Italy and Spain supplied acute and convalescent COVID-19 samples.

Source study methods: Amplification from reference gene primers served as the basis for estimated nucleated cell counts. The assay was immunoSEQ multiplex PCR, and TCRdb's table has in-frame clones only and misses some. From that table come the V and J calls and clone size; the DNA was used to work out D and trimming. The sample carries 92,000 or so clones, about nine tenths recorded once. The receptor's source is a man aged 60 to 75 with acute or convalescent COVID-19. Material: peripheral blood.

Here the CDR3 DNA reads TGTGCCAGCTCACCACCCGACAGGGCCAGAGGAGCTTTCTTT. It yields the protein CASSPPDRARGAFF. The J gene is TRBJ1-1, the V gene TRBV18, with TRBD1 matching 7 bases. V shed 0 bases, J shed 10 bases, and the junction held 8 bases outside the gene matches. CDR1 is KGHSH and CDR2 is LQKENI in the germline V gene. CDR3 size: 14 residues.